This record concerns one T cell receptor beta chain sequence. Its antigen is not identified. TCRdb redid the calling of the reads with MiXCR, one entry per CDR3 protein. The sample shows hundreds of thousands of distinct CDR3 sequences, 20% to 25% of them seen only once. The source of the sample is a study of T cell repertoires in cytomegalovirus infection. Turning to the study itself: It was the public TCR beta signatures that indicated both CMV infection and matching HLA type. Study-wide findings and caveats: Clonotypes of TCR beta that were HLA-C-restricted and CMV-specific dominated the ex vivo response. Cumulated frequencies of public TCR beta families served to identify carriers of CMV plus the relevant HLA.

This CDR3 region has 14 residues. V lost 4 bases and J 1 base, leaving 11 bases between the germline ends. Germline CDR1 is MNHNY and CDR2 is SVGAGI (reference sequence). The chain links TRBV6-6 to TRBJ2-7; D gene uncertain. Sequencing used CD8+ T cells from PBMCs. The sequence derives from a human donor in good health (CMV status not recorded). Some clones in this sample may be carry-over from other donors' samples. The CDR3 DNA reads TGTGCCAGCAGTTCCTTTAGGGCGTCCTACGAGCAGTACTTC. As protein: CASSSFRASYEQYF.